This TCR beta chain came from a study of shared clonotypes between healthy human individuals (dated by TCRdb to between 2020 and 2021). Regarding the study in general: The cohort comprised a couple of women and a few men aged 18 to 49 years. For each donor, CD4 naive and CD4 memory were each given three plates, CD8 naive was given two plates, and CD8 memory was given one plate. To increase sequencing depth and limit assay-specific biases, TCR repertoire library preparation and sequencing were carried out by different laboratories using diverse techniques. Leukapheresis yielded between about 0.94 and 9 billion PBMCs per donor. The study deeply sequenced blood TCR repertoires of 5 or 6 healthy adults to estimate repertoire size and the extent of clonotype sharing between individuals.

What the study reported, not specific to this receptor: Pairwise subsampling led to the expectation that sequencing depth would affect the degree of clonotype sharing among donors. Compared with non-shared clonotypes, clonotypes shared by all four sorted-subset donors had higher generation probabilities. The small number of donors limited the genetic and exposure-history diversity represented. Naive subsets generally had larger estimated clonotype richness than memory subsets. Across a few donors, around 5% of naive CD4, roughly 3.8% of naive CD8, about 2% of memory CD4, and approximately 0.4% of memory CD8 clonotypes were shared. Even with the large sequencing depth, rarefaction of the sorted-subset datasets indicated that sequencing was incomplete. Sampling was restricted to blood, and TCR repertoires in tissues likely differ from the TCR repertoires found in blood.

The germline V gene provides CDR1 SQVTM and CDR2 ANQGSEA. V loses 1 base of germline sequence and J loses 3 bases, and the interval between the two ends is 14 bases. Including cysteine and phenylalanine, the CDR3 has 15 amino acids. Only the CDR3 region is kept as DNA, spanning 45 bases read in frame from base 1. In regard to this clone: Its target antigen remains unknown. The record has no base qualities; no much larger clone is one base away.

CD8 naive samples were obtained by positive selection for CCR7 among CD45RO-negative cells, yielding a CD45RA+CCR7+ population from which TemRA cells were excluded. The donors were healthy, HIV-negative adults who had no recently reported acute infections or vaccinations. Only Caucasian adults living in Nashville, Tennessee, USA were represented among the donors. Blood was obtained by leukapheresis, after which PBMCs were separated by Ficoll-Histopaque density gradient centrifugation and cryopreserved in liquid nitrogen vapor phase. Purity and quantity of every magnetically sorted T cell population were checked by analytical flow cytometry. Each sorted fraction had its genomic DNA isolated and then quantified by UV absorbance on a Nanodrop 2000c. Using the deep immunoSEQ assay, multiplex PCR amplified TCR CDR3 regions from genomic DNA. Genomic DNA extracted from each cell subset was distributed evenly over all wells of several immunoSEQ 96-well plates, and each plate served as one replicate. For sorted subsets, approximately 190 ng of genomic DNA, equivalent to about 30,000 T cell genomes, went into each replicate PCR. Purified libraries were quantified with a Qubit 3.0 fluorometer, sized on a Bioanalyzer 2100, and re-quantified with the KAPA Library Quantification kit. Every immunoSEQ 96-well plate was sequenced on a dedicated single-read 150-cycle Illumina NextSeq 550 flow cell. The paper's data handling went like this. Because the immunoSEQ output held only junctional sequences and lacked quality scores, the filtering could not match the filtering applied to full-length reads. Sequences were annotated with PyIR, a Python wrapper for IgBLAST v1.9, and V/J genes and CDR3 were assigned using IMGT germline references. Any read was removed if the V/J assignment was weak (E-value above 1e-6), the CDR3 was missing, or the read contained stop codons, out-of-frame junctions, or ambiguous translated residues. V3J clonotypes were defined by identical inferred V gene, J gene, and CDR3 amino acid sequence. The percentage overlap between two repertoires was calculated by dividing the number of shared unique clonotypes by the size of the smaller repertoire. Three approaches were used to assess repertoire richness: RTK rarefaction, the Chao1 estimator, and Recon v2.1 estimates of unobserved clonotypes. For all TCRbeta clonotypes obtained by the gDNA method from several donors, generation probabilities were computed with OLGA. TCRdb took this table from immuneACCESS and kept in-frame rearrangements with V and J called. Such tables lack part of the clones; where checked against another copy, unresolved V genes explain under half of the gap, and the rest is unexplained. V, J and clone size are those of that table, while D and trimming were read from the DNA. In all, the sample holds millions of clones, and over 85% of those were seen once. The ten largest clones take up about 1.1% of the sample.

The sequencing input was naive CD8+ T cells sorted from blood. Interpreted using the paper, the cell subset or site label stands for: CD45RA+CCR7+. This receptor was identified in a man aged 18 to 30 in good health. The chain is made from TRBV29-1 and TRBJ2-3; the best D guess is TRBD2, with 5 bases matching. The CDR3 is CSVEAGKSGTDTQYF. DNA sequence: TGCAGCGTTGAAGCAGGCAAGAGCGGAACAGATACGCAGTATTTT.